Detailed here is one TCR beta chain. The CDR3 loop spans 13 amino acids. Germline assignment: CDR1 SGHKS and CDR2 YYEKEE (reference sequence). Trimming left V 4 bases short and J 2 bases short, with 10 bases between. Patients at the Seattle site were enrolled during active infection and followed longitudinally. Authors' methods: Amplifying reference gene primers gave estimates of nucleated cell counts. The protocol was immunoSEQ multiplex PCR, while the TCRdb copy is restricted to in-frame clones and leaves out a portion. V, J and clone size reflect that table, while D and trimming were determined from the DNA. Among about 110,000 clones listed, around 83% were seen once. The sample belongs to a study of blood T cell repertoires in COVID-19. About the research overall: Researchers got acute and convalescent COVID-19 samples from the United States, Italy and Spain. The analysed material was cDNA or gDNA that came from T cells, B-cell-depleted T cells, or PBMCs.

This chain links TRBV5-5 with TRBJ2-7; TRBD2 might be the D (5 bases). The TCR sequence derives from a woman aged 55-69 years with COVID-19, enrolled during active disease. Material: peripheral blood. In DNA form, the CDR3 reads TGTGCCAGCAGCGTCCGGGATCCCTACGAGCAGTACTTC. This translates into CASSVRDPYEQYF. The full variable domain, in which reference TRBV5-5 and TRBJ2-7 provide the parts outside the CDR3, is DAGVTQSPTHLIKTRGQQVTLRCSPISGHKSVSWYQQVLGQGPQFIFQYYEKEERGRGNFPDRFSARQFPNYSSELNVNALLLGDSALYLCASSVRDPYEQYFGPGTRLTVT.